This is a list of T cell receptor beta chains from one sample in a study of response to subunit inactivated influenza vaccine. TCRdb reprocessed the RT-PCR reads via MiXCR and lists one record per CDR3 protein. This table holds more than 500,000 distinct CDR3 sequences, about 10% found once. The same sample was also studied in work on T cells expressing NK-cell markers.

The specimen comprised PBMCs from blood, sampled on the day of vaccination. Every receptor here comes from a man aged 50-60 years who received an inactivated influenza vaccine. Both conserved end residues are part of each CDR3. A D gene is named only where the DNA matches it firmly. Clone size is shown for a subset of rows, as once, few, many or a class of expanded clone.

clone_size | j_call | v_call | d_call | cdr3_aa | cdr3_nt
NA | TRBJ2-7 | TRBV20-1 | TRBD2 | CSARRGTLTIPSGASYEQYF | TGCAGTGCTAGAAGGGGAACTTTAACGATACCTAGCGGGGCATCCTACGAGCAGTACTTC
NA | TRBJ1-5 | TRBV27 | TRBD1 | CASSGTGSQPQHF | TGTGCCAGCAGCGGGACAGGGAGCCAGCCCCAGCATTTT
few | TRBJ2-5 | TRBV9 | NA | CASSVAGTGSKETQYF | TGTGCCAGCAGCGTAGCTGGGACCGGGAGTAAGGAGACCCAGTACTTC
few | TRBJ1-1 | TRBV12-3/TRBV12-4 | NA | CASRLGADTEAFF | TGTGCCAGCAGACTGGGGGCGGACACTGAAGCTTTCTTT
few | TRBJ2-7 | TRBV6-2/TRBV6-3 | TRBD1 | CASRKFGQGIYEQYF | TGTGCCAGCAGAAAATTTGGACAGGGAATCTACGAGCAGTACTTC
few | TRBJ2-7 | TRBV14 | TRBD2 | CASTKTGTSISYEQYF | TGTGCCAGCACCAAAACCGGGACTAGCATATCCTACGAGCAGTACTTC
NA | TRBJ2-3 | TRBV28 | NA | CASSLGLYGDTQYF | TGTGCCAGCAGTTTAGGTCTTTATGGAGATACGCAGTATTTT
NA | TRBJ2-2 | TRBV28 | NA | CASSVYRDTGELFF | TGTGCCAGCAGTGTATACAGAGACACCGGGGAGCTGTTTTTT
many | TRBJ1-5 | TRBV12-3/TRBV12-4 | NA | CASSLGELTTPQPQHF | TGTGCCAGCAGTTTGGGAGAACTCACTACACCCCAGCCCCAGCATTTT
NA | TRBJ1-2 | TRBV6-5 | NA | CASSYSGAVYGYTF | TGTGCCAGCAGTTACTCGGGGGCCGTCTATGGCTACACCTTC
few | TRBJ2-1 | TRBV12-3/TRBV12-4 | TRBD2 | CASRSGTSGRDEQFF | TGTGCCAGCAGATCAGGGACTAGCGGGAGAGATGAGCAGTTCTTC
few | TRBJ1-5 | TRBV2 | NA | CASSRQNQPQHF | TGTGCCAGCAGTAGGCAGAATCAGCCCCAGCATTTT
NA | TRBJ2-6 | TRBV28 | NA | CASNYHLQDSSSGANVLTF | TGTGCCAGCAACTATCACCTACAGGACTCAAGCTCTGGGGCCAACGTCCTGACTTTC
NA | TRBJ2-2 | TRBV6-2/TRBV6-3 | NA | CASVVKGRRELFF | TGTGCCAGCGTAGTGAAGGGGCGCCGGGAGCTGTTTTTT
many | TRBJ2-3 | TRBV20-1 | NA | CSATRTDTQYF | TGCAGTGCCACCAGGACAGATACGCAGTATTTT
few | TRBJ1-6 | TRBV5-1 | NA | CASSWENDNSPLHF | TGCGCCAGCAGCTGGGAAAACGATAATTCACCCCTCCACTTT
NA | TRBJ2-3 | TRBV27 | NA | CASSPQRGYTDTQYF | TGTGCCAGCAGTCCTCAAAGGGGGTACACAGATACGCAGTATTTT
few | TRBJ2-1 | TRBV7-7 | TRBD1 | CASSSGTGSVQEQFF | TGTGCCAGCAGCTCCGGGACAGGGTCTGTTCAGGAGCAGTTCTTC
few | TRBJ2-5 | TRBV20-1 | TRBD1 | CSASGTGLGETQYF | TGCAGTGCTTCCGGGACAGGGTTGGGGGAGACCCAGTACTTC
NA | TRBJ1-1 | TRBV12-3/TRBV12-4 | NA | CASSLNRERPDAFF | TGTGCCAGCAGTTTAAACAGGGAAAGACCTGATGCTTTCTTT
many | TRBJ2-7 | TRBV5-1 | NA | CASQSVGSYEQYF | TGCGCCAGTCAGTCGGTAGGGAGCTACGAGCAGTACTTC
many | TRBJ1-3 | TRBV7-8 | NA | CASGSYTGNTIYF | TGTGCCAGCGGTAGTTACACTGGAAACACCATATATTTT
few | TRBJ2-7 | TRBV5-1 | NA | CASSHGTDTYEQYF | TGCGCCAGCAGCCATGGGACCGATACCTACGAGCAGTACTTC
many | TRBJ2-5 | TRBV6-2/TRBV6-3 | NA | CASSSQGVQETQYF | TGTGCCAGCAGTTCTCAGGGAGTTCAAGAGACCCAGTACTTC
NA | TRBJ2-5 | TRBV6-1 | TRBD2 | CASRGLAGRETQYF | TGTGCCAGCAGGGGACTAGCGGGGCGAGAGACCCAGTACTTC
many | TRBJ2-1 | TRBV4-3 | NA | CASSQDLRADSGNNEQFF | TGCGCCAGCAGCCAAGATCTCAGAGCGGACTCGGGGAACAATGAGCAGTTCTTC
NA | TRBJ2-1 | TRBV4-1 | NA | CASSQEEAGPSYNEQFF | TGCGCCAGCAGCCAAGAGGAGGCGGGACCATCCTACAATGAGCAGTTCTTC
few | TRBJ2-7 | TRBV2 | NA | CASSVTGTRIEQYF | TGTGCCAGCAGTGTCACAGGGACAAGGATCGAGCAGTACTTC
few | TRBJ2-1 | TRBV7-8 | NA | CASSRTRTTAWQINEQFF | TGTGCCAGCAGCCGGACGAGGACCACCGCATGGCAGATCAATGAGCAGTTCTTC
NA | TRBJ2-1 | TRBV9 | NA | CASSVGDYNEQFF | TGTGCCAGCAGCGTAGGAGATTACAATGAGCAGTTCTTC
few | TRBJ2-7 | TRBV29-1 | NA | CSARGLGAYEQYF | TGCAGCGCCCGCGGGTTGGGGGCCTACGAGCAGTACTTC
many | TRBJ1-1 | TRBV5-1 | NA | CASSLAGNTEAFF | TGCGCCAGCAGCTTGGCAGGGAACACTGAAGCTTTCTTT
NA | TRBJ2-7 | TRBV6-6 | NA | CASSAQAEQYF | TGTGCCAGCAGTGCGCAGGCTGAGCAGTACTTC
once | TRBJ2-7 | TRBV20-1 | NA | CSAEAPPGANPYEQYF | TGCAGTGCTGAGGCCCCCCCGGGGGCCAATCCCTACGAGCAGTACTTC
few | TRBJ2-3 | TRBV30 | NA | CASRRWRGETDTQYF | TGTGCCTCCCGGAGATGGAGGGGTGAGACAGATACGCAGTATTTT
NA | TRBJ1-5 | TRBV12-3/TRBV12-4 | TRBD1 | CASSLLGTGGNQPQHF | TGTGCCAGCAGTTTATTGGGGACAGGGGGGAATCAGCCCCAGCATTTT
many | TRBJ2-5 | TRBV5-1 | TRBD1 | CASSSAPGGLIQTQYF | TGCGCCAGCAGCTCTGCCCCAGGGGGCTTGATCCAGACCCAGTACTTC
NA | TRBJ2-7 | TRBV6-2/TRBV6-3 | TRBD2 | CASSLTSGRASYEQYF | TGTGCCAGCAGTTTGACTAGCGGGAGGGCCTCCTACGAGCAGTACTTC
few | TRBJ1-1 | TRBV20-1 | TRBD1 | CSAGTGGTEAFF | TGCAGTGCGGGAACAGGGGGCACTGAAGCTTTCTTT
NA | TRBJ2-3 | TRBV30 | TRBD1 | CAWAGQATDTQYF | TGTGCCTGGGCAGGACAGGCCACAGATACGCAGTATTTT
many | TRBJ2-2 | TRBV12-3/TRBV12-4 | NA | CASSFMGLNTGELFF | TGTGCCAGCAGTTTTATGGGGTTAAACACCGGGGAGCTGTTTTTT
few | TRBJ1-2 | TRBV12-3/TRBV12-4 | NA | CASSFPLGKNYGYTF | TGTGCCAGCAGTTTCCCACTGGGCAAGAACTATGGCTACACCTTC
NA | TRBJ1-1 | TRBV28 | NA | CASSLSGHLTEAFF | TGTGCCAGCAGTTTATCGGGACACCTCACTGAAGCTTTCTTT
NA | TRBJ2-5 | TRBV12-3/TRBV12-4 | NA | CASRSTAQGTQYF | TGTGCCAGCAGATCGACAGCGCAGGGGACCCAGTACTTC
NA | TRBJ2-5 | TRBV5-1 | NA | CASSLLSGPTETQYF | TGCGCCAGCAGCTTGTTATCGGGACCAACAGAGACCCAGTACTTC
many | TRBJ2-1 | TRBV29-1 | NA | CSADRYGEQFF | TGCAGCGCCGACAGGTATGGTGAGCAGTTCTTC
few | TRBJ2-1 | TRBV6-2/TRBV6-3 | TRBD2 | CASSTSGINEQFF | TGTGCCAGCAGTACTAGCGGAATCAATGAGCAGTTCTTC
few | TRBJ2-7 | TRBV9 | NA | CASSARTSGPYEQYF | TGTGCCAGCAGCGCACGTACTAGTGGCCCCTACGAGCAGTACTTC
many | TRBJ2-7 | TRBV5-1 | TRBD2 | CASSSTISGTYEQYF | TGCGCCAGCAGCTCTACTATTAGCGGGACCTACGAGCAGTACTTC
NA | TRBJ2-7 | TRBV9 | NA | CASSVDLAGPTSVYEQYF | TGTGCCAGCAGCGTCGACCTAGCTGGACCCACTTCGGTATACGAGCAGTACTTC
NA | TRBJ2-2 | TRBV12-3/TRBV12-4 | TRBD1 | CASRPPTGGGYTGELFF | TGTGCCAGCAGACCCCCCACAGGGGGCGGTTACACCGGGGAGCTGTTTTTT
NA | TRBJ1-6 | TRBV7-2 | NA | CASSLAVWLGGSSPLHF | TGTGCCAGCAGCTTAGCCGTCTGGCTAGGGGGGAGTTCACCCCTCCACTTT
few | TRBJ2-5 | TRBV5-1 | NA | CASSRGTDQETQYF | TGCGCCAGCAGCCGCGGGACTGACCAAGAGACCCAGTACTTC
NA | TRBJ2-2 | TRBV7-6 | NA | CASSPRQHTGELFF | TGTGCCAGCAGCCCAAGACAGCACACCGGGGAGCTGTTTTTT